This T cell receptor beta chain was identified during a study of monozygotic twins with inflammatory bowel disease. Germline CDR1 reads DFQATT; CDR2 reads SNEGSKA (reference sequence). The CDR3 extends over 12 amino acids. Concerning this clonotype: Its target is not known.

General study points: The authors could not tell different T cell subtypes apart.

TCRdb re-called the 5' RACE reads and shows each CDR3 protein once, DNA omitted. In all, the sample yields approximately 330,000 distinct CDR3 sequences. This chain joins TRBV20-1 and TRBJ2-3; TCRdb's D call, TRBD1, is unchecked because there is no DNA. The TCR originated in a human donor with ulcerative colitis or Crohn's disease, or a healthy co-twin of an affected twin (not recorded which). The sample taken for sequencing was blood. Here the CDR3 reads CSVSGTKYTQYF.